The 29 T cell receptor beta chains listed next were all sequenced from one sample in a study of T cell therapy after organ transplantation. Specified time point: 20-29 weeks after completion of therapy. Sequencing used immunoSEQ multiplex PCR; TCRdb keeps in-frame clones, though not all of them. The data contain about 15,000 clones, approximately 85% of them singletons. These TCRs' antigens remain unknown. Sequenced here: CD8+ T cells from blood, sampled after autologous CMV-specific T cell therapy. The origin of the receptors is a human patient who had received a solid organ transplant and had CMV disease. Some of the T cells may derive from the graft donor.

This chain links TRBV18 with TRBJ1-2; maybe TRBD1 (5 bases). CDR1 is KGHSH and CDR2 is LQKENI in the germline V gene. The CDR3 is made up of 16 amino acids. Trimming removed 3 bases at V and 0 bases at J, with 14 bases between. The CDR3: CASSPKPGGANYGYTF. Here the CDR3 DNA reads TGTGCCAGCTCACCGAAACCGGGGGGAGCTAACTATGGCTACACCTTC.

The chain couples TRBV13 to TRBJ2-2; no clear D gene. Trimming cost V 5 bases and J 4 bases, with 5 bases left between them. CDR3 length equals 12 residues. The germline gives CDR1 PRHDT, CDR2 FYEKMQ (reference sequence). CDR3 sequence reads: CASSLITGELFF. CDR3 DNA sequence: TGTGCCAGCAGCCTCATCACCGGGGAGCTGTTTTTT.

This clone was detected a few times. The chain carries TRBV25-1 and TRBJ2-1; TRBD2 agrees at 10 bases. This CDR3 is built from 14 residues. Germline V gene sequence: CDR1 MGHDK, CDR2 SYGVNS. The junction had 5 bases not matched to a gene; V was cut back by 8 bases and J by 4 bases. CDR3 coding DNA: TGTGCCAGCTCACTAGCGGGATCTTACAATGAGCAGTTCTTC. Its translation is CASSLAGSYNEQFF.

The rearrangement links TRBV19 to TRBJ2-5, with 9 bases fitting TRBD2. This CDR3 region has 15 residues. Losses at the gene ends were 1 base for V and 3 bases for J; bases not matched to a gene: 3. The germline V gene encodes CDR1 LNHDA and CDR2 SQIVND (reference sequence). The CDR3 spells CASSIGAGGEETQYF. The CDR3 nucleotides read TGTGCCAGTAGTATAGGGGCGGGAGGGGAAGAGACCCAGTACTTC.

This clone was recorded only once. The chain is built from TRBV15 and TRBJ1-5; a possible D gene is TRBD1 (6 bases). Germline-derived CDR1 and CDR2 are LNHNV and YYDKDF (reference sequence). The V and J ends lost 4 bases and 9 bases respectively, with 16 bases between them. This CDR3 has 14 amino acids. DNA for the CDR3: TGTGCCACCAGCATAGGGACAAGCAGTAGGCCCCAGCATTTT. It specifies CATSIGTSSRPQHF.

The chain joins TRBV7-2 to TRBJ2-7; either TRBD1 or TRBD2 may fit D (5 bases each). The V and J ends lost 2 bases and 3 bases respectively, with 11 bases between them. The CDR3 length is 14 residues. Germline values: CDR1 SGHTA, CDR2 FQGNSA. As DNA, the CDR3 is TGTGCCAGCAGCTTACCGGGACGGAGCTACGAGCAGTACTTC. It specifies CASSLPGRSYEQYF.

The chain links TRBV4-2 to TRBJ2-7; tentatively, D is TRBD2 (6 bases). Trimming stripped 1 base from V and 4 bases from J, with 11 bases between. CDR3 length: 14 residues. Per the germline V gene, CDR1 is LGHNA and CDR2 is YNFKEQ. Here the CDR3 DNA reads TGTGCCAGCAGCCAAGCACGGGCGGGATACGAGCAGTACTTC. Encoded protein: CASSQARAGYEQYF.

The CDR3 reads CASTQQGGADTQYF. The DNA of the CDR3 is TGCGCCAGCACCCAACAGGGGGGGGCGGATACGCAGTATTTT. The rearrangement uses TRBV5-1 and TRBJ2-3, with a possible D match to TRBD1 (8 bases). The CDR3 has 14 amino acids. V was clipped by 6 bases and J by 6 bases, with 17 bases between them. Germline CDR1 and CDR2: SGHRS and YFSETQ.

The CDR3 DNA reads TGCGCCAGCAGCCAAGAAGGCTTCAGGCAACTGTTTTTT. Protein sequence: CASSQEGFRQLFF. The chain recombines TRBV4-3 with TRBJ1-4; D is ambiguous. The V end was cut by 0 bases, the J end by 12 bases, with 11 bases between. The CDR3 has 13 amino acids. Germline-derived CDR1 and CDR2 are LGHNA and YSLEER.

The chain employs TRBV30 and TRBJ2-1; D remains ambiguous. Germline CDR1 and CDR2: GTSNPN and SVGIG (reference sequence). Trimming took 0 bases from V and 8 from J, leaving 8 bases between them. CDR3 length: 12 amino acids. The CDR3 sequence is CAWSVQIDEQFF. CDR3 nucleotide sequence: TGTGCCTGGAGTGTACAAATCGATGAGCAGTTCTTC.

This clone showed up just a few times. The chain links TRBV27 to TRBJ2-1; 7 bases are a match to TRBD2. The V and J ends lost 3 bases and 10 bases, in that order; junction bases with no gene match: 15. The CDR3 loop spans 16 amino acids. Germline values: CDR1 MNHEY, CDR2 SMNVEV (reference sequence). CDR3 DNA: TGTGCCAGCAGTTTTCTTATGGCGGGAGATGAGCCCGAGCAGTTCTTC. It codes for CASSFLMAGDEPEQFF.

In this sample, this clone turned up a few times. This chain joins TRBV5-4 and TRBJ2-7; D may correspond to TRBD1 or TRBD2 (5 bases each). V gave up 2 bases and J gave up 4 bases, with 7 bases separating them. The CDR3 sequence is 12 residues long. Per germline, CDR1 SGHNT and CDR2 YYREEE (reference sequence). The CDR3 protein is CASSFGAYEQYF. As DNA, the CDR3 is TGTGCCAGCAGCTTCGGGGCTTACGAGCAGTACTTC.

The rearrangement joins TRBV18 to TRBJ1-4, with D uncertain. In germline, CDR1 is KGHSH, CDR2 LQKENI. The CDR3 runs to 15 residues. V was pared by 3 bases and J by 4 bases, with 12 bases between. This chain's CDR3 is CASSPSSGFNEKLFF. CDR3 sequence (DNA): TGTGCCAGCTCACCGTCGAGCGGGTTTAATGAAAAACTGTTTTTT.

The rearrangement uses TRBV7-9 and TRBJ2-2, with D unresolved. The CDR3 covers 12 residues. The V gene lost 5 bases and the J gene lost 6 bases, with 7 bases spanning the gap. CDR1 is SEHNR and CDR2 is FQNEAQ in the germline V gene (reference sequence). CDR3 bases: TGTGCCAGCAGCCTAGAAGCCGGGGAGCTGTTTTTT. This gives the protein CASSLEAGELFF.

This clone appeared once. A much larger clone differs by one base, so this may be a read error. Other nucleotide sequences from this sample produce the same CDR3. J is TRBJ1-2 and V is TRBV25-1, with D maybe TRBD1 (6 bases). The CDR3 is made up of 16 amino acids. The V gene's germline CDR1 is MGHDK and CDR2 SYGVNS. The chain's CDR3 is CASSELKAGANYGYTF. The CDR3 DNA reads TGTGCCAGTAGTGAATTGAAGGCAGGGGCGAACTATGGCTACACCTTC.

The chain uses TRBV18 and TRBJ2-7; 10 bases are shared with TRBD2. This CDR3 region has 16 residues. Germline V lookup: CDR1 KGHSH, CDR2 LQKENI. V lost 0 bases, J lost 2 bases, and 4 bases stayed unmatched. The CDR3 DNA is TGTGCCAGCTCACCACCAGGACTAGCGGAAACCTACGAGCAGTACTTC. Protein product: CASSPPGLAETYEQYF.

The chain links TRBV2 to TRBJ1-5; D remains ambiguous. The germline V gene has CDR1 SNHLY and CDR2 FYNNEI. V lost 2 bases, J lost 1 base, and 9 bases lay in between. The CDR3 is 15 amino acids. The CDR3 coding sequence is TGTGCCAGCAGTGAATCTCCATACAGCAATCAGCCCCAGCATTTT. Translating it yields CASSESPYSNQPQHF.

For the CDR3, the DNA is TGTGCCAGCAGCCAAAGACTGAAACGGGGCTACACCTTC. The encoded protein is CASSQRLKRGYTF. The V call is TRBV9, the J call TRBJ1-2, with D uncertain. The CDR3 contains 13 residues. The germline V gene has CDR1 SGDLS and CDR2 YYNGEE. The ends were cut back, 4 bases at V and 8 bases at J, with 15 bases in the middle. Combining the CDR3 with reference TRBV9 and TRBJ1-2 gives the whole variable domain DSGVTQTPKHLITATGQRVTLRCSPRSGDLSVYWYQQSLDQGLQFLIQYYNGEERAKGNILERFSAQQFPDLHSELNLSSLELGDSALYFCASSQRLKRGYTFGSGTRLTVV.

This sequence joins TRBV7-2 and TRBJ1-1; maybe TRBD1 (5 bases). In germline, CDR1 is SGHTA, CDR2 FQGNSA. The length of the CDR3 is 16 residues. V was clipped by 2 bases and J by 0 bases, with 13 bases between them. CDR3 sequence: CASSLRARGMNTEAFF. The DNA for the CDR3 is TGTGCCAGCAGCTTAAGGGCTAGGGGCATGAACACTGAAGCTTTCTTT.

The CDR3 DNA reads TGTGCCAGCAGTTACGATGGGATGAACACCGGGGAGCTGTTTTTT. Residues: CASSYDGMNTGELFF. The chain joins TRBV6-6 to TRBJ2-2; D is ambiguous. There are 15 residues in the CDR3. Germline CDR1 MNHNY, CDR2 SVGAGI (reference sequence). Trimming left V 2 bases short and J 1 base short, with 8 bases between.

This rearrangement joins TRBV29-1 to TRBJ1-2, with a possible D match to TRBD1 (5 bases). The CDR3 totals 15 residues. Germline-derived CDR1 and CDR2 are SQVTM and ANQGSEA. Trimming took off 1 base at V and 0 bases at J, with 12 bases between the two ends. The CDR3 sequence is CSVEAGTNPNYGYTF. Written as DNA, the CDR3 is TGCAGCGTTGAAGCGGGGACCAATCCTAACTATGGCTACACCTTC.

The chain has TRBV6-1 and TRBJ1-5; D gene unclear. CDR3 length equals 15 residues. The germline CDR1 and CDR2 sequences are MNHNS and SASEGT. V lost 1 base, J lost 2 bases, and 9 bases lay in between. The DNA of the CDR3 is TGTGCCAGCAGTGAAGGATGGAGAGGCAATCAGCCCCAGCATTTT. This translates into CASSEGWRGNQPQHF.

This chain connects TRBV5-1 to TRBJ2-7; D assignment may be TRBD1 or TRBD2 (5 bases each). V dropped 0 bases and J dropped 10 bases, with 8 bases sitting between them. The CDR3 sequence is 11 residues long. Per the germline V gene, CDR1 is SGHRS and CDR2 is YFSETQ. Here the CDR3 reads CASSLVGEQYF. The CDR3 nucleotides are TGCGCCAGCAGCTTGGTGGGGGAACAGTACTTC.

The V call is TRBV11-2, the J call TRBJ1-4, with 9 bases lining up with TRBD1. The CDR3 sequence is 16 residues long. The J segment lost 3 bases and the V segment lost 5 bases, leaving 7 bases of the junction unmatched. Germline CDR1 SGHAT, CDR2 FQNNGV. Here the CDR3 DNA reads TGTGCCAGCAGCCCGGGACAGGGAACGGCTAATGAAAAACTGTTTTTT. Its protein is CASSPGQGTANEKLFF.

This clone counts as medium-sized. The V gene is TRBV12-5, the J gene TRBJ2-7; weak D call: TRBD1 (5 bases). V lost 3 bases, J lost 2 bases, and 17 bases lay in between. This CDR3 has 16 residues. The germline V gene encodes CDR1 LGHNT and CDR2 FRNRAP. CDR3 nucleotides: TGTGCTAGTGGTTTACTACCCCGACAGTTTCCCTACGAGCAGTACTTC. Its translation: CASGLLPRQFPYEQYF.

The chain links TRBV27 to TRBJ2-7; TRBD2 is a possible D gene (5 bases). Germline loops: CDR1 MNHEY, CDR2 SMNVEV (reference sequence). CDR3 length: 12 amino acids. V dropped 6 bases and J dropped 3 bases, with 9 bases sitting between them. The DNA of the CDR3 is TGTGCCAGCAGCCGAGAGGGCTACGAGCAGTACTTC. As protein: CASSREGYEQYF.

This clone appeared a few times. The V gene is TRBV27, the J gene TRBJ1-4; 7 nucleotides agree with TRBD1. The junction had 11 bases not matched to a gene; V was cut back by 6 bases and J by 7 bases. CDR1 is MNHEY, CDR2 SMNVEV, per germline (reference sequence). The CDR3 has 15 residues. The CDR3 is CASSPTGTWGEKLFF. Here the CDR3 DNA reads TGTGCCAGCAGCCCGACAGGGACTTGGGGTGAAAAACTGTTTTTT. Full variable domain (outside the CDR3, taken from reference TRBV27 and TRBJ1-4): EAQVTQNPRYLITVTGKKLTVTCSQNMNHEYMSWYRQDPGLGLRQIYYSMNVEVTDKGDVPEGYKVSRKEKRNFPLILESPSPNQTSLYFCASSPTGTWGEKLFFGSGTQLSVL.

CDR3 bases: TGTGCCAGCAGTTACGAACAGAATTATGGCTACACCTTC. Protein product: CASSYEQNYGYTF. The chain couples TRBV6-6 to TRBJ1-2; D is unclear. CDR3 length equals 13 residues. V lost 2 bases and J lost 5, with 9 bases in between. The germline V gene has CDR1 MNHNY and CDR2 SVGAGI (reference sequence).

This chain uses TRBV21-1 with TRBJ2-1; the table gives TRBD1 as D, unverified against the DNA. TRBV21-1 is marked as a pseudogene. The CDR3 runs 23 residues. CDR3 bases: TGTGCCAGCAGCAAAGAAGCGGGACAGGGTCTCGGAAGGCGGGGTTACCTCTACAATGAGCAGTTCTTC. Protein sequence: CASSKEAGQGLGRRGYLYNEQFF.